Listed below are T cell receptor beta chains from one sample, sequenced in a study of T-cell memory formation after mild COVID-19. TCRdb reprocessed the 5' RACE reads via MiXCR and lists one record per CDR3 protein. This table holds fewer than 250,000 distinct CDR3 sequences, around 30% found once. Specimen: PBMCs or a T cell subset sorted from them (not recorded which). These receptors were obtained from an adult woman who had mild COVID-19 (a few samples of this study predate the infection). Cell type and time point are not known. Each CDR3 is given with its conserved first and last residue. A D gene is named only where the DNA matches it firmly. The size entry is marked missing in some rows and otherwise reads once, few, many or a size class.

>few|NA|TRBJ1-3|TRBV7-2
TGTGCCAGCAGCTTACTGGGAGGGGCTTCTGGAAACACCATATATTTT
CASSLLGGASGNTIYF
>NA|TRBD1|TRBJ2-7|TRBV6-1
TGTGCCAGCAGTATCGCAGGGGGCTACGAGCAGTACTTC
CASSIAGGYEQYF
>NA|TRBD2|TRBJ2-5|TRBV5-1
TGCGCCAGCAGTTCTACTAGCGGGAGACAAGAGACCCAGTACTTC
CASSSTSGRQETQYF
>few|TRBD2|TRBJ2-3|TRBV27
TGTGCCAGCAGTTTATCTGCGGGAGTGTTAGATACGCAGTATTTT
CASSLSAGVLDTQYF
>few|NA|TRBJ2-2|TRBV3-1
TGTGCCAGCAGCCGGGCGGGTACGAACACCGGGGAGCTGTTTTTT
CASSRAGTNTGELFF
>many|NA|TRBJ2-5|TRBV7-2
TGTGCCAGCAGCTCCGTCGGGAGAGAGACCCAGTACTTC
CASSSVGRETQYF
>few|TRBD1|TRBJ1-1|TRBV29-1
TGCAGCGTTGTGGGACAGGGCGCGGGGACTGAAGCTTTCTTT
CSVVGQGAGTEAFF
>NA|NA|TRBJ1-6|TRBV25-1
TGTGCCAGCAGTGACGTACAGGGCTATTCACCCCTCCACTTT
CASSDVQGYSPLHF
>NA|NA|TRBJ1-1|TRBV6-6
TGTGCCAGCAGTTACTCCGAGACAATGGCCACTGAAGCTTTCTTT
CASSYSETMATEAFF
>few|NA|TRBJ1-1|TRBV3-1
TGTGCCAGCACCCGCGGGGAGTTGAACACTGAAGCTTTCTTT
CASTRGELNTEAFF
>few|TRBD2|TRBJ2-3|TRBV18
TGTGCCAGCTCACCTCCGGGACTAGCGGGGGGGCCGAGGACAGATACGCAGTATTTT
CASSPPGLAGGPRTDTQYF
>NA|NA|TRBJ1-6|TRBV12-5
TGTGCTAGTGGCCCCCATAGCTCCTATAATTCACCCCTCCACTTT
CASGPHSSYNSPLHF